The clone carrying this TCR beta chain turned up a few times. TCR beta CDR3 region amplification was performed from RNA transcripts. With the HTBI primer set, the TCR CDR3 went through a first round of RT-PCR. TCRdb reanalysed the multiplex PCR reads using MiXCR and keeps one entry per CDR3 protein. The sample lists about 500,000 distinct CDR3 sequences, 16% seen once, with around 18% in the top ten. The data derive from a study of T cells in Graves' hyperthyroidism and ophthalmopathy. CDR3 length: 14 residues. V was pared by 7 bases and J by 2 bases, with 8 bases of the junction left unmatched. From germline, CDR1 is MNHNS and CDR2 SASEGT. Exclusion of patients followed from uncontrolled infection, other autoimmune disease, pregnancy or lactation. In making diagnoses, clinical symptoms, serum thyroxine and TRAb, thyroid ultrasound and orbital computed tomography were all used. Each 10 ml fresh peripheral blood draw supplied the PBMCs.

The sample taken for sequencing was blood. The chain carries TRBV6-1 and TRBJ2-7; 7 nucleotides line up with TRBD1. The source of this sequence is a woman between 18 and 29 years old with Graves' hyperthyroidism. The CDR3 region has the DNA TGTGCCAGCACTGAGGACAGGTTTACCTACGAGCAGTACTTC. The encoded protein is CASTEDRFTYEQYF.